Following are 19 T cell receptor beta chains from one sample sequenced in a study of cytomegalovirus exposure and HLA in healthy donors. The PCR used 60 Vbeta and 13 Jbeta primers. TCRdb keeps only in-frame clones here, not all; method: immunoSEQ multiplex PCR. The sample lists about 150,000 clones, approximately 74% occurring once. What was sequenced was PBMCs. The receptors stem from a man aged 18 to 30 in good health and CMV-seronegative.

This clone was seen only a few times. This sequence joins TRBV9 and TRBJ2-1; 9 nucleotides align to TRBD1. This CDR3 comprises 14 residues. Germline-derived CDR1 and CDR2 are SGDLS and YYNGEE. V gave up 2 bases and J gave up 9 bases; unmatched junction bases: 6. CDR3 loop: CASSVGTGLSEQFF. The CDR3 DNA reads TGTGCCAGCAGCGTCGGGACAGGGTTGAGTGAGCAGTTCTTC.

This chain uses TRBV19 with TRBJ2-1; 9 nucleotides line up with TRBD2. This CDR3 is built from 19 residues. V was pared by 1 base and J by 3 bases, with 13 bases of the junction left unmatched. Looked up from germline, CDR1 is LNHDA and CDR2 is SQIVND (reference sequence). Here the CDR3 reads CASSIAHSAASGVYNEQFF. CDR3 DNA: TGTGCCAGTAGTATAGCCCACTCCGCCGCTAGCGGGGTCTACAATGAGCAGTTCTTC. The full variable domain, its missing parts supplied by reference TRBV19 and TRBJ2-1, is DGGITQSPKYLFRKEGQNVTLSCEQNLNHDAMYWYRQDPGQGLRLIYYSQIVNDFQKGDIAEGYSVSREKKESFPLTVTSAQKNPTAFYLCASSIAHSAASGVYNEQFFGPGTRLTVL.

Only one count was recorded for this clone. The rearrangement joins TRBV5-1 to TRBJ1-3; D is perhaps TRBD1 (5 bases). The V and J ends lost 0 bases and 8 bases respectively, with 12 bases between them. CDR1 SGHRS and CDR2 YFSETQ come from the germline V gene. The CDR3 consists of 14 residues. In DNA, the CDR3 is TGCGCCAGCAGCTTGGTATCAGGGTACGACACCATATATTTT. Protein sequence: CASSLVSGYDTIYF.

Remarks on this clone: Mismatch with germline at one junction end may stem from a read error. The V gene is TRBV7-9, the J gene TRBJ1-2, with a weak D call TRBD1 (6 bases). Germline values: CDR1 SEHNR, CDR2 FQNEAQ (reference sequence). The CDR3 is made up of 16 amino acids. The CDR3 spells CSSSPPGQLINYGYTF. The CDR3 DNA reads as TGTTCCAGCAGCCCACCCGGACAGCTCATTAACTATGGCTACACCTTC.

This chain uses TRBV27 with TRBJ2-5, with 8 positions matching TRBD2. V was pared by 3 bases and J by 0 bases, with 9 bases of the junction left unmatched. CDR1 is MNHEY, CDR2 SMNVEV, per germline (reference sequence). The CDR3 totals 17 residues. CDR3: CASSFRRGARYQETQYF. The CDR3 DNA is TGTGCCAGCAGTTTTCGGCGGGGGGCTAGGTACCAAGAGACCCAGTACTTC.

This clone was seen only a few times. The chain is built from TRBV7-2 and TRBJ1-4; D call uncertain. Per the germline V gene, CDR1 is SGHTA and CDR2 is FQGNSA. V shed 2 bases and J shed 13 bases, with 17 bases lying between them. The CDR3 contains 14 residues. This CDR3 reads CASSLFGAAERLFF. The CDR3 bases are TGTGCCAGCAGCTTATTCGGTGCAGCGGAGAGACTGTTTTTT.

This chain connects TRBV27 to TRBJ1-2; 9 bases fit TRBD1. Germline V gene sequence: CDR1 MNHEY, CDR2 SMNVEV (reference sequence). With 8 bases clipped from V and 0 bases from J, the junction kept 10 bases outside the gene matches. CDR3 length equals 16 residues. Written as DNA, the CDR3 is TGTGCCAGCGGTGGACAGGGGCCCTCCTCTAACTATGGCTACACCTTC. This translates into CASGGQGPSSNYGYTF.

V is TRBV29-1 and J is TRBJ2-7, with D maybe TRBD1 (5 bases). V was trimmed by 4 bases and J by 9 bases, leaving 16 bases between them. CDR3 length: 12 residues. Germline CDR1 is SQVTM and CDR2 is ANQGSEA. CDR3 nucleotide sequence: TGCAGCGTTGGGACAACAACTGGGATGCAGTACTTC. Its translation: CSVGTTTGMQYF.

The chain uses TRBV18 and TRBJ2-5, with 13 bases that match TRBD2. The CDR3 runs 18 residues. Germline CDR1 KGHSH, CDR2 LQKENI. The J segment lost 3 bases and the V segment lost 2 bases, leaving 9 bases of the junction unmatched. CDR3 sequence: CASSPIGTSGESKETQYF. The CDR3 coding sequence is TGTGCCAGCTCACCAATCGGGACTAGCGGGGAGTCAAAAGAGACCCAGTACTTC.

The chain links TRBV2 to TRBJ1-5; D uncertain. V was clipped by 7 bases and J by 2 bases, with 9 bases between them. Germline assignment: CDR1 SNHLY and CDR2 FYNNEI. The CDR3 extends over 13 amino acids. The CDR3 region is CASTPEGNQPQHF. DNA of the CDR3: TGTGCCAGCACGCCTGAGGGCAATCAGCCCCAGCATTTT.

This clone appeared a few times. V gene TRBV6-1 combines with J gene TRBJ1-2; TRBD1 agrees at 7 bases. The CDR3 extends over 15 amino acids. CDR1 and CDR2 from the germline V gene are MNHNS and SASEGT. V gave up 6 bases and J gave up 1 base; unmatched junction bases: 8. The CDR3 spells CASRADRERNYGYTF. CDR3 coding DNA: TGTGCCAGCAGAGCCGACAGGGAGCGTAACTATGGCTACACCTTC.

The J gene is TRBJ1-2, the V gene TRBV4-3; D is undetermined. Germline V CDR1 and CDR2: LGHNA, YSLEER. This CDR3 is 14 amino acids long. The germline V and J ends were trimmed by 0 bases and 2 bases, with 7 bases remaining between them. This chain's CDR3 is CASSQDAQNYGYTF. The CDR3 nucleotides read TGCGCCAGCAGCCAAGACGCACAGAACTATGGCTACACCTTC.

The table lists this clone with a count of one. The chain links TRBV4-2 to TRBJ2-3; the D is unclear. V lost 3 bases to trimming and J lost 8 bases, with 6 bases between them. This CDR3 spans 11 amino acids. CDR1 is LGHNA and CDR2 is YNFKEQ in the germline V gene. CDR3 amino acids: CASSQLGTQYF. The CDR3 DNA reads as TGTGCCAGCAGCCAGCTAGGTACGCAGTATTTT.

A word on this clone: The junction differs from germline at one of its ends, possibly a read error. V is TRBV5-6 and J is TRBJ2-6; weak D call: TRBD1 (5 bases). CDR1 SGHDT and CDR2 YYEEEE come from the germline V gene. This CDR3 contains 18 residues. The CDR3 region is CASSLWLAHSSGANGLTF. The DNA for the CDR3 is TGTGCCAGCAGCTTGTGGTTGGCCCACAGCTCTGGGGCCAACGGCCTGACTTTC.

The chain combines TRBV4-1 with TRBJ1-1; no clear D gene. V dropped 0 bases and J dropped 1 base, with 6 bases sitting between them. The CDR3 runs to 14 residues. Germline lookup yields CDR1 MGHRA and CDR2 YSYEKL. The CDR3 DNA sequence: TGCGCCAGCAGCCAAGATTCTAGGAACACTGAAGCTTTCTTT. It codes for CASSQDSRNTEAFF.

This clone was observed a single time. Distinct nucleotide sequences in the sample also encode this CDR3. The chain recombines TRBV7-9 with TRBJ1-5, with 7 nucleotides matching TRBD1. The germline V gene encodes CDR1 SEHNR and CDR2 FQNEAQ (reference sequence). This CDR3 comprises 15 residues. V lost 5 bases and J lost 4; bases outside the gene matches: 8. The CDR3 loop is CASSPQGLGNQPQHF. The CDR3, as DNA: TGTGCCAGCAGCCCACAGGGGTTGGGTAATCAGCCCCAGCATTTT.

The chain couples TRBV12-2 to TRBJ1-5; the D segment call TRBD1 is taken from the table without a DNA check. TRBV12-2 is a pseudogene segment. This CDR3 is 17 amino acids long. The CDR3 reads CASRLGFQGLSSQPQHF. For the CDR3, the DNA is TGTGCAAGTCGCTTAGGCTTCCAGGGGCTTAGCAGTCAGCCCCAGCATTTT.

This chain joins TRBV9 and TRBJ2-5, with TRBD2 matching over 9 bases. Near its end, the DNA agrees better with TRBJ2-7, so the J call may be wrong. The germline gives CDR1 SGDLS, CDR2 YYNGEE. The CDR3 runs 19 residues. The chain's CDR3 is CASSGGPGKRGAGSNEQYF. In DNA, the CDR3 is TGTGCCAGCAGCGGAGGGCCGGGGAAGCGGGGGGCTGGTTCGAACGAGCAGTACTTC.

The chain carries TRBV5-4 and TRBJ2-5; D might be TRBD1 (6 bases). Per the germline V gene, CDR1 is SGHNT and CDR2 is YYREEE (reference sequence). CDR3 length: 14 amino acids. Trimming pared 0 bases from V and 5 bases from J, leaving 11 bases between. The CDR3 nucleotides read TGTGCCAGCAGCTTGGAAGGGACAATGGAGACCCAGTACTTC. This codes for CASSLEGTMETQYF.